The 27 T cell receptor beta chains below come from one sample, sequenced in a study of regulatory T cells in long-lasting Graves disease. TCR beta libraries were built with iRepertoire HTBI primers and Arm-PCR of CDR3 regions. TCRdb re-called the multiplex PCR reads with MiXCR, one entry per CDR3 protein. The sample contains approximately 540,000 distinct CDR3 sequences, about 12% of which appear only once. Time point: newly diagnosed GD, antithyroid drugs for less than 3 months. Isolated PBMC RNA provided the starting material for the TCR library. The data were also submitted as part of a second study, on T cells in Graves' hyperthyroidism and ophthalmopathy.

Sequencing was performed on peripheral blood mononuclear cells (PBMCs), taken at new diagnosis, from a patient treated with antithyroid drugs. The receptors here all came from a woman in her thirties with Graves disease.

J is TRBJ2-1 and V is TRBV24-1; possibly TRBD2 for D (6 bases). The length of the CDR3 is 16 residues. Germline lookup yields CDR1 KGHDR and CDR2 SFDVKD. Trimming took 1 base from V and 0 from J, leaving 9 bases between them. The CDR3 region has the DNA TGTGCCACCAGTGATTTCACGGGAGCCTCCTACAATGAGCAGTTCTTC. Translating gives CATSDFTGASYNEQFF.

This clonotype was found a few times. The chain combines TRBV5-1 with TRBJ2-5; 7 bases match TRBD2. This CDR3 is built from 18 residues. The germline gives CDR1 SGHRS, CDR2 YFSETQ. After removal of 0 bases from V and 5 bases from J, the junction contained 16 bases not matched to a gene. CDR3: CASSLGDGGAGVAETQYF. For the CDR3, the DNA is TGCGCCAGCAGCTTGGGCGACGGTGGGGCGGGAGTGGCGGAGACCCAGTACTTC.

There are many counts of this clonotype. The chain uses TRBV20-1 and TRBJ2-5; 10 bases map to TRBD2. The V and J ends lost 2 bases and 5 bases, in that order; junction bases with no gene match: 5. The CDR3 consists of 14 residues. Germline V CDR1 and CDR2: DFQATT, SNEGSKA (reference sequence). CDR3 protein: CSARLAGGAETQYF. The CDR3 DNA reads TGCAGTGCTAGATTAGCGGGAGGAGCGGAGACCCAGTACTTC.

This clonotype has a count of ten or more. The chain recombines TRBV5-1 with TRBJ2-5, with TRBD1 matching over 8 bases. CDR3 length: 14 residues. CDR1 and CDR2 from the germline V gene are SGHRS and YFSETQ. With 3 bases clipped from V and 5 bases from J, the junction kept 6 bases outside the gene matches. The CDR3, as DNA: TGCGCCAGCAGCTATGGACAGGGTCGGGAGACCCAGTACTTC. This gives the protein CASSYGQGRETQYF. Based on the CDR3 plus reference TRBV5-1 and TRBJ2-5, the full variable domain is KAGVTQTPRYLIKTRGQQVTLSCSPISGHRSVSWYQQTPGQGLQFLFEYFSETQRNKGNFPGRFSGRQFSNSRSEMNVSTLELGDSALYLCASSYGQGRETQYFGPGTRLLVL.

This clonotype was counted many times. The V and J genes are TRBV12-3 or TRBV12-4 and TRBJ2-3, with 8 nucleotides matching TRBD2. This CDR3 has 16 amino acids. J gave up 8 bases and V 6 bases, and 16 bases lay outside the gene matches. CDR3 coding DNA: TGTGCCAGCAGCCTGGGGGAAGCGGGAGTAGGTGGTACGCAGTATTTT. Residues: CASSLGEAGVGGTQYF.

This clonotype has at least ten counts. The genes are TRBV6-2 or TRBV6-3 and TRBJ1-2; no definite D call. The germline V gene encodes CDR1 MNHEY and CDR2 SVGEGT. This CDR3 spans 17 amino acids. The ends were cut back, 4 bases at V and 3 bases at J, with 21 bases in the middle. As DNA, the CDR3 is TGTGCCAGCAGTTCCGCGGGATCGGGTGCGGGAGACTATGGCTACACCTTC. The encoded protein is CASSSAGSGAGDYGYTF.

This chain uses TRBV5-1 with TRBJ2-5; 9 nucleotides line up with TRBD2. The CDR3 sequence is 15 residues long. V was pared by 0 bases and J by 4 bases, with 4 bases of the junction left unmatched. Germline lookup yields CDR1 SGHRS and CDR2 YFSETQ. For the CDR3, the DNA is TGCGCCAGCAGCTTGGTGGGACTAGCTGCAGAGACCCAGTACTTC. It codes for CASSLVGLAAETQYF.

This clonotype has a count of ten or more. The genes are TRBV29-1 and TRBJ2-7, with D possibly matching TRBD1 (6 bases). The CDR3 is made up of 14 amino acids. Germline CDR1 reads SQVTM; CDR2 reads ANQGSEA. Between the trimmed V and J ends, which lost 6 bases and 6 bases, there was a span of 21 bases. Written as DNA, the CDR3 is TGCAGCGTCGCACAGGGTACAAGAAACGGCGAGCAGTACTTC. Amino acids: CSVAQGTRNGEQYF.

The chain has TRBV20-1 and TRBJ1-1, with D possibly TRBD1 on 6 matching bases. The germline CDR1 and CDR2 sequences are DFQATT and SNEGSKA (reference sequence). Trimming stripped 6 bases from V and 1 base from J, with 21 bases between. The CDR3 has 16 amino acids. The CDR3 sequence: CSARPKRQAANTEAFF. CDR3 in DNA: TGCAGTGCCCGACCAAAGAGACAGGCGGCGAACACTGAAGCTTTCTTT.

V gene TRBV7-3 combines with J gene TRBJ2-2, with no clear D. The V gene's germline CDR1 is SGHTA and CDR2 FQGTGA. The CDR3 length is 14 residues. Trimming took off 6 bases at V and 7 bases at J, with 15 bases between the two ends. CDR3 sequence reads: CASRPSSGNGELFF. The CDR3, as DNA: TGTGCCAGCAGACCCTCCTCGGGTAACGGGGAGCTGTTTTTT.

The table lists this clonotype with a few counts. J is TRBJ1-4 and V is TRBV19; D uncertain. Germline V gene sequence: CDR1 LNHDA, CDR2 SQIVND (reference sequence). V gave up 5 bases and J gave up 4 bases, with 8 bases separating them. The CDR3 loop spans 13 amino acids. In nucleotides, the CDR3 is TGTGCCAGTAGTGGAACGATTAATGAAAAACTGTTTTTT. This translates into CASSGTINEKLFF.

This clonotype came up many times. The chain recombines TRBV12-3 or TRBV12-4 with TRBJ2-5; D is perhaps TRBD1 (6 bases). Trimming took off 6 bases at V and 7 bases at J, with 18 bases between the two ends. The CDR3 runs 14 residues. This CDR3 is CASSLRGAEGTQYF. The CDR3 DNA sequence: TGTGCCAGCAGCCTCAGGGGCGCGGAAGGGACCCAGTACTTC.

This clonotype was counted many times. The chain joins TRBV3-1 to TRBJ2-7, with TRBD1 matching over 9 bases. The CDR3 is made up of 15 amino acids. Germline CDR1 LGHDT, CDR2 YNNKEL (reference sequence). V was pared by 4 bases and J by 1 base, with 5 bases of the junction left unmatched. The CDR3 bases are TGTGCCAGCAGCCGTCTCGGACAGGGGTCCTACGAGCAGTACTTC. Protein sequence: CASSRLGQGSYEQYF.

This clonotype occurred many times. The chain joins TRBV19 to TRBJ1-1; weak D call: TRBD1 (6 bases). Looked up from germline, CDR1 is LNHDA and CDR2 is SQIVND (reference sequence). This CDR3 is 18 amino acids long. Trimming left V 1 base short and J 5 bases short, with 23 bases between. The CDR3 region has the DNA TGTGCCAGTAGTATAGCATCCGTATGGGGGGGCGCGCGAACTGAAGCTTTCTTT. Its protein product is CASSIASVWGGARTEAFF.

This clonotype was recorded a few times. This rearrangement joins TRBV19 to TRBJ1-5, with D perhaps TRBD1 (6 bases). This CDR3 region has 15 residues. The V gene lost 7 bases and the J gene lost 4 bases, with 17 bases spanning the gap. Germline CDR1 is LNHDA and CDR2 is SQIVND (reference sequence). In DNA form, the CDR3 reads TGTGCCAGTACCCCGGGGGGCGCGGTGAATCAGCCCCAGCATTTT. It is translated as CASTPGGAVNQPQHF.

This clonotype was counted ten times or more. V is TRBV20-1 and J is TRBJ2-7; tentatively, D is TRBD1 or TRBD2 (5 bases each). The CDR3 runs to 12 residues. V was pared by 4 bases and J by 7 bases, with 14 bases between. Germline V gene lookup returns CDR1 DFQATT and CDR2 SNEGSKA (reference sequence). This CDR3 is CSAMERGGEQYF. The CDR3 coding sequence is TGCAGTGCTATGGAAAGGGGCGGGGAGCAGTACTTC.

Worth noting for this clonotype: This may be a read error: a much more frequent sequence differs by one nucleotide. The chain employs TRBV10-3 and TRBJ2-1; either TRBD1 or TRBD2 may fit D (5 bases each). CDR3 size: 14 residues. Germline values: CDR1 ENHRY, CDR2 SYGVKD. CDR3 region: CAISEPRGYNGQFF. The CDR3 DNA reads as TGTGCCATCAGTGAGCCCCGGGGCTACAATGGGCAGTTCTTC.

The rearrangement links TRBV29-1 to TRBJ2-7; D gene uncertain. Germline CDR1 and CDR2: SQVTM and ANQGSEA. This CDR3 is built from 13 residues. With 3 bases removed from V and 4 bases from J, the gap between germline ends came to 13 bases. The CDR3 region is CSVDPGPGYEQYF. CDR3 DNA sequence: TGCAGCGTTGACCCAGGACCAGGATACGAGCAGTACTTC.

The chain uses TRBV4-3 and TRBJ1-3; no clear D gene. Germline V CDR1 and CDR2: LGHNA, YSLEER. Deletions cut 3 bases from V and 0 bases from J, with 9 bases between. The CDR3 loop spans 15 amino acids. The DNA of the CDR3 is TGCGCCAGCAGCCAGGGAGCACTCTCTGGAAACACCATATATTTT. Amino acid sequence: CASSQGALSGNTIYF.

This clonotype has ten or more counts. The chain has TRBV12-3 or TRBV12-4 and TRBJ2-7; TRBD2 matches at 9 bases. CDR3 length: 15 residues. With 3 bases clipped from V and 6 bases from J, the junction kept 9 bases outside the gene matches. The CDR3 loop is CASSFEVGLASEQYF. The CDR3, as DNA: TGTGCCAGCAGTTTCGAGGTTGGACTAGCGAGCGAGCAGTACTTC.

This clonotype was seen at least ten times. V usage is TRBV18 and J usage is TRBJ2-5; 7 nucleotides match TRBD1. V dropped 3 bases and J dropped 6; count of bases not matched to a gene: 7. Germline V gene lookup returns CDR1 KGHSH and CDR2 LQKENI. The CDR3 consists of 14 residues. The CDR3 coding sequence is TGTGCCAGCTCACCTCCGACAGGGATAAAGACCCAGTACTTC. It translates to CASSPPTGIKTQYF.

Ten or more counts support this clonotype. The chain combines TRBV2 with TRBJ1-1; 8 positions match TRBD1. The length of the CDR3 is 13 residues. Germline values: CDR1 SNHLY, CDR2 FYNNEI. V shed 8 bases, J shed 0 bases, and the junction held 2 bases outside the gene matches. CDR3 residues: CASVGQVNTEAFF. The DNA of the CDR3 is TGTGCCAGCGTGGGACAGGTGAACACTGAAGCTTTCTTT.

There are a few counts of this clonotype. This chain uses TRBV20-1 with TRBJ2-7, with D unresolved. The CDR3 has 11 residues. V was shortened by 7 bases and J by 5 bases, with 12 bases between the two germline ends. Germline values: CDR1 DFQATT, CDR2 SNEGSKA (reference sequence). The chain's CDR3 is CSVVDRDEQYF. The CDR3 nucleotides are TGCAGTGTAGTGGATCGGGACGAGCAGTACTTC.

This clonotype is a singleton in its sample. This chain uses TRBV7-2 with TRBJ2-2; 14 positions match TRBD2. In germline, CDR1 is SGHTA, CDR2 FQGNSA. V dropped 5 bases and J dropped 2; count of bases not matched to a gene: 16. The CDR3 contains 21 residues. This CDR3 reads CASSPIFPTGTSGRNTGELFF. In DNA, the CDR3 is TGTGCCAGCAGCCCCATCTTCCCCACCGGGACTAGCGGGAGAAACACCGGGGAGCTGTTTTTT.

This clonotype has a count of ten or more. V gene TRBV27 combines with J gene TRBJ2-3; 10 bases fit TRBD2. This CDR3 has 17 amino acids. Germline lookup yields CDR1 MNHEY and CDR2 SMNVEV (reference sequence). Trimming cost V 8 bases and J 0 bases; bases outside gene matches: 11. The CDR3 DNA is TGTGCCAGCCGCCCTAGCGGGAGACCCGAAAGCACAGATACGCAGTATTTT. This sequence encodes CASRPSGRPESTDTQYF.

This clonotype has ten or more counts. The chain has TRBV20-1 and TRBJ1-1; D is undetermined. Germline CDR1 is DFQATT and CDR2 is SNEGSKA (reference sequence). Trimming removed 1 base at V and 5 bases at J, with 11 bases between. This CDR3 has 13 residues. This chain's CDR3 is CSARGYGRTEAFF. Here the CDR3 DNA reads TGCAGTGCTAGAGGCTACGGTAGGACTGAAGCTTTCTTT.

The sample holds a few counts of this clonotype. This chain links TRBV20-1 with TRBJ2-7; TRBD1 matches at 8 bases. The CDR3 has 13 residues. Looked up from germline, CDR1 is DFQATT and CDR2 is SNEGSKA (reference sequence). With 6 bases clipped from V and 2 bases from J, the junction kept 6 bases outside the gene matches. The DNA of the CDR3 is TGCAGTGCCAGGACAGGGTCGCCCTACGAGCAGTACTTC. Translation gives CSARTGSPYEQYF.